This entry is about one T cell receptor beta chain. The antigen is undetermined. The sample belongs to a study of T cell responses to AZD1222 COVID-19 vaccine. Findings and caveats of the study: Vaccination with two AZD1222 doses was followed by a rise in Spike-specific TCR breadth and depth. Distributed over spike, vaccine-associated CD4 TCRs predominated at 160-218 and 743-854. Possibly, clonal diversity was underestimated; donors were largely white British and included more females.

Germline CDR1 is LNHDA and CDR2 is SQIVND (reference sequence). The CDR3 is made up of 17 amino acids. V lost 4 bases to trimming and J lost 0 bases; unmatched junction nucleotides: 6. Data came from immunoSEQ multiplex PCR; TCRdb stores just in-frame clones and leaves some out. Of around 75,000 clones listed, around 88% are singletons. Sequenced here: peripheral blood, sampled 28 days after the second dose of the MenACWY control vaccine. The chain uses TRBV19 and TRBJ1-4; TRBD1 agrees at 9 bases. This TCR was recovered from an adult who received the MenACWY meningococcal vaccine as a control. The CDR3, as DNA: TGTGCCAGTAGTACCACAGGGGGCCTTGCAACTAATGAAAAACTGTTTTTT. This encodes CASSTTGGLATNEKLFF.